This T cell receptor (beta chain) was retrieved from a study of identical twins. For this clonotype: A much larger clone lies a single base off, so this may be a read error.

A universal primer binding site was introduced by template switching. The final cDNA contained unique molecular identifiers. Using its own MiXCR run on the 5' RACE reads, TCRdb lists one record per CDR3 protein. This sample yields hundreds of thousands of distinct CDR3 sequences, of which 8.6% are seen a single time; roughly 0.97% belongs to the top ten. V shed 0 bases and J shed 4 bases, with 13 bases lying between them. The CDR3 is 16 residues long. Germline values: CDR1 MRHNA, CDR2 SNTAGT. The same data also went into a second study, on yellow fever vaccine responses in identical twins.

V and J are TRBV6-4 and TRBJ2-1, with D possibly matching TRBD2 (7 bases). The source of this sequence is a young woman in good health. Sequencing was done on a sample of PBMCs. CDR3 sequence reads: CASSDSLEGGYNEQFF. The CDR3 coding sequence is TGTGCCAGCAGTGACTCACTAGAGGGGGGGTACAATGAGCAGTTCTTC.